This T cell receptor beta chain was recorded in a study of T cells in localized non-small cell lung cancer. V lost 8 bases and J lost 1, with 11 bases in between. The CDR3 consists of 13 residues. Looked up from germline, CDR1 is MNHNS and CDR2 is SASEGT. The protocol was immunoSEQ multiplex PCR, while the TCRdb copy is restricted to in-frame clones and leaves out a portion. This table holds fewer than 15,000 clones, about 82% found once. The receptor comes from an older male donor with stage III lung adenocarcinoma. The sample consisted of peripheral blood, taken before any cancer treatment. This chain joins TRBV6-1 and TRBJ1-1; no definite D call. The CDR3 coding sequence is TGTGCCAGCCAGGTGACATGGAACACTGAAGCTTTCTTT. Translated: CASQVTWNTEAFF.